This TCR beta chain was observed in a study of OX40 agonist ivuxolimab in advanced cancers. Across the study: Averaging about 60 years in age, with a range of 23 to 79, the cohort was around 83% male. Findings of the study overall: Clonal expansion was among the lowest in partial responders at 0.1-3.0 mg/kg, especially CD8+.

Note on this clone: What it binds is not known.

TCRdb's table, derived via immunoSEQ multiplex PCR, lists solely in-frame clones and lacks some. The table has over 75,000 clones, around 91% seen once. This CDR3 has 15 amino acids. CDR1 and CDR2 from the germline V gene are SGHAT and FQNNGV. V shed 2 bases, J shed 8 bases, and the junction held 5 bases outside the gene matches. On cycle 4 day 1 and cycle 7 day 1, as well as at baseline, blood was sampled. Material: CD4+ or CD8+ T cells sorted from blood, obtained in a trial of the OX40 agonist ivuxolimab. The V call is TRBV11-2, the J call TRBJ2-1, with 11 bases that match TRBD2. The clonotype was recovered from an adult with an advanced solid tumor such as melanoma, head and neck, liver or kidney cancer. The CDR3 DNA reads TGTGCCAGCAGCTTAAATAGCGGGAGGGCCTATGAGCAGTTCTTC. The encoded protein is CASSLNSGRAYEQFF.